This is a list of T cell receptor beta chains from one sample in a study of regulatory T cells in long-lasting Graves disease. TCRdb reprocessed the multiplex PCR reads with MiXCR, giving one entry per CDR3 protein. The sample holds about 370,000 distinct CDR3 sequences, about 14% seen once. Sample: peripheral blood mononuclear cells (PBMCs), taken at new diagnosis, from a patient treated with antithyroid drugs. These receptors all stem from a female donor with Graves disease. Each CDR3 is given with its conserved first and last residue. A D gene is named only where the DNA matches it firmly. Some rows mark clone size as missing; the rest say once, few, many or name a class of expanded clone.

many | . | TRBJ2-1 | TRBV7-2 | CASSLVRFIKEYEQFF | TGTGCCAGCAGCTTAGTACGGTTCATCAAGGAGTATGAGCAGTTCTTC
many | . | TRBJ2-7 | TRBV6-1 | CASRRSGGFHEQYF | TGTGCCAGCAGGCGGTCAGGAGGCTTCCACGAGCAGTACTTC
many | . | TRBJ2-1 | TRBV27 | CASSVLSLPGYNEQFF | TGTGCCAGCAGTGTACTGTCGCTTCCTGGTTACAATGAGCAGTTCTTC
many | . | TRBJ2-2 | TRBV7-9 | CASSLNFAGELFF | TGTGCCAGCAGCTTAAATTTTGCCGGGGAGCTGTTTTTT
many | . | TRBJ2-6 | TRBV6-1 | CASEAASSGANVLTF | TGTGCCAGCGAAGCGGCCTCCTCTGGGGCCAACGTCCTGACTTTC
few | . | TRBJ1-3 | TRBV4-1 | CASSPLQWESSGNTIYF | TGCGCCAGCAGCCCTCTCCAGTGGGAGAGCTCTGGAAACACCATATATTTT
many | . | TRBJ2-7 | TRBV12-3/TRBV12-4 | CASTYSTGGSYEQYF | TGTGCCAGCACCTACTCGACAGGAGGGTCCTACGAGCAGTACTTC
many | . | TRBJ1-1 | TRBV5-1 | CASSFSSQGSTEAFF | TGCGCCAGCAGCTTCAGTTCACAGGGATCCACTGAAGCTTTCTTT
many | . | TRBJ1-2 | TRBV2 | CASAGLGIGEGTGYTF | TGTGCCAGCGCTGGCTTGGGTATAGGAGAGGGAACTGGCTACACCTTC
. | TRBD1 | TRBJ2-1 | TRBV4-1 | CASSQDRVAYNEQFF | TGCGCCAGCAGCCAGGACAGGGTAGCCTACAATGAGCAGTTCTTC
. | . | TRBJ2-2 | TRBV19 | CASSIVAGDTGELFF | TGTGCCAGTAGTATAGTTGCCGGTGACACCGGGGAGCTGTTTTTT
many | TRBD2 | TRBJ2-1 | TRBV29-1 | CSVEVTSGSSYNEQFF | TGCAGCGTTGAAGTCACTAGCGGTAGCTCCTACAATGAGCAGTTCTTC
few | . | TRBJ2-5 | TRBV9 | CASSVEAGFQETQYF | TGTGCCAGCAGCGTTGAAGCCGGGTTCCAAGAGACCCAGTACTTC
many | TRBD1 | TRBJ2-7 | TRBV5-1 | CASSLGDRASYEQYF | TGCGCCAGCAGCTTGGGGGACAGGGCCTCCTACGAGCAGTACTTC
few | TRBD1 | TRBJ1-1 | TRBV19 | CASSQKQGATEAFF | TGTGCCAGTAGTCAAAAACAGGGGGCCACTGAAGCTTTCTTT
many | TRBD1 | TRBJ1-2 | TRBV4-2 | CASSRQKLLDRNYGYTF | TGTGCCAGCAGCCGACAGAAATTATTGGACAGGAACTATGGCTACACCTTC
. | TRBD2 | TRBJ2-1 | TRBV19 | CASSRGRGNEQFF | TGTGCCAGTAGTAGAGGGAGGGGCAATGAGCAGTTCTTC
many | TRBD1 | TRBJ2-3 | TRBV20-1 | CSGQNPGQGFDTQYF | TGCAGTGGTCAGAATCCGGGACAGGGGTTTGATACGCAGTATTTT
many | . | TRBJ2-2 | TRBV10-1 | CASSESWRAGELFF | TGCGCCAGCAGTGAGTCGTGGCGGGCCGGGGAGCTGTTTTTT
few | TRBD1 | TRBJ2-2 | TRBV28 | CASSTPRDSNTGELFF | TGTGCCAGCAGCACCCCTCGGGACAGCAACACCGGGGAGCTGTTTTTT
many | TRBD1 | TRBJ1-1 | TRBV12-3/TRBV12-4 | CASTDRGGTEAFF | TGTGCCAGCACCGACAGGGGGGGGACTGAAGCTTTCTTT
few | . | TRBJ1-3 | TRBV12-3/TRBV12-4 | CASSLRGGSGNTIYF | TGTGCCAGCAGTTTGCGGGGTGGCTCTGGAAACACCATATATTTT
many | . | TRBJ1-1 | TRBV6-1 | CASSEAAIGTEAFF | TGTGCCAGCAGTGAAGCAGCGATCGGCACTGAAGCTTTCTTT
many | . | TRBJ1-5 | TRBV10-3 | CAISDRQVGQPQHF | TGTGCCATCAGTGATAGACAGGTGGGTCAGCCCCAGCATTTT
many | . | TRBJ2-5 | TRBV7-3 | CASSYTTGGGETQYF | TGTGCCAGCAGCTATACGACAGGTGGAGGAGAGACCCAGTACTTC
many | . | TRBJ2-1 | TRBV28 | CASGPHSGAYNEQFF | TGTGCCAGCGGGCCTCATAGCGGAGCCTACAATGAGCAGTTCTTC
many | . | TRBJ2-7 | TRBV29-1 | CSVAPETGRNEQYF | TGCAGCGTCGCCCCGGAGACGGGGAGGAACGAGCAGTACTTC
many | TRBD1 | TRBJ1-1 | TRBV19 | CASRADRDTEAFF | TGTGCCAGTAGGGCAGACAGGGACACTGAAGCTTTCTTT
many | . | TRBJ1-4 | TRBV28 | CASRGPGTPEKLFF | TGTGCCAGCAGGGGTCCGGGGACGCCCGAAAAACTGTTTTTT
. | TRBD1 | TRBJ1-2 | TRBV24-1 | CATSDNVRQGGDGYTF | TGTGCCACCAGTGATAATGTGAGACAGGGGGGCGATGGCTACACCTTC
. | . | TRBJ1-6 | TRBV19 | CASRGLGLNSPLHF | TGTGCCAGTAGGGGCCTCGGTCTTAATTCACCCCTCCACTTT
. | . | TRBJ1-4 | TRBV6-4 | CATFAAGTPLNTNEKPFF | .
. | . | TRBJ2-1 | TRBV9 | CASSVDRGRDEQFF | TGTGCCAGCAGCGTAGATCGGGGGCGAGATGAGCAGTTCTTC
many | TRBD1 | TRBJ1-1 | TRBV6-2/TRBV6-3 | CASSLQGYGTEAFF | TGTGCCAGCAGTTTACAGGGGTATGGCACTGAAGCTTTCTTT
. | . | TRBJ2-5 | TRBV11-2 | CASEGWRAQETQYF | TGTGCCAGCGAGGGGTGGAGGGCCCAAGAGACCCAGTACTTC
. | . | TRBJ2-1 | TRBV18 | CASSRERLVINNEQFF | TGTGCCAGCTCTCGGGAACGACTTGTTATCAACAATGAGCAGTTCTTC
. | . | TRBJ2-7 | TRBV7-2 | CASSLDGYYEQYF | TGTGCCAGCAGCTTAGACGGATACTACGAGCAGTACTTC
many | . | TRBJ1-2 | TRBV20-1 | CSARVPKQGLKGYTF | TGCAGTGCTAGAGTCCCTAAACAGGGTCTAAAAGGCTACACCTTC
. | TRBD1 | TRBJ2-1 | TRBV6-4 | CASSRTGRVKSYNEQFF | TGTGCCAGCAGTAGGACAGGGCGAGTCAAATCCTACAATGAGCAGTTCTTC
few | . | TRBJ2-6 | TRBV5-1 | CASRLTGSGANVLTF | TGCGCCAGCCGACTGACAGGCTCTGGGGCCAACGTCCTGACTTTC
many | TRBD2 | TRBJ2-3 | TRBV27 | CASSSRSGGAAADTQYF | TGTGCCAGCAGTTCCAGGAGCGGGGGGGCAGCTGCAGATACGCAGTATTTT
many | . | TRBJ1-3 | TRBV7-2 | CASSFPGYTGNTIYF | TGTGCCAGCAGCTTCCCCGGGTACACTGGAAACACCATATATTTT
. | TRBD1 | TRBJ2-4 | TRBV7-3 | CASSLSRDRRGKNIQYF | TGTGCCAGCAGCTTAAGCCGGGACAGGAGGGGGAAAAACATTCAGTACTTC
few | . | TRBJ2-7 | TRBV5-8 | CASSLFGEYEQYF | TGTGCCAGCAGCTTGTTTGGGGAGTACGAGCAGTACTTC
many | . | TRBJ1-5 | TRBV2 | CASRGMGINQPQHF | TGTGCCAGCAGGGGGATGGGGATCAATCAGCCCCAGCATTTT
many | TRBD1 | TRBJ2-7 | TRBV5-6 | CASRTTGTGGYEQYF | TGTGCCAGCAGGACGACCGGGACAGGGGGCTACGAGCAGTACTTC
many | . | TRBJ2-7 | TRBV4-3 | CASSQEFVVSVDEQYF | TGCGCCAGCAGCCAAGAATTCGTGGTCAGCGTGGACGAGCAGTACTTC
many | . | TRBJ2-5 | TRBV7-2 | CASSPRVSWTQYF | TGTGCCAGCAGTCCCCGAGTGAGTTGGACCCAGTACTTC
many | . | TRBJ1-2 | TRBV20-1 | CSATRRNSLNYGYTF | TGCAGTGCAACCCGGAGAAACAGCCTTAACTATGGCTACACCTTC
. | . | TRBJ2-1 | TRBV29-1 | CSVDCRTTYNEQFF | TGCAGCGTTGATTGTCGCACCACCTACAATGAGCAGTTCTTC
many | . | TRBJ2-3 | TRBV12-3/TRBV12-4 | CASSYRQATDTQYF | TGTGCCAGCAGCTATCGACAGGCCACAGATACGCAGTATTTT
many | . | TRBJ2-7 | TRBV20-1 | CSAREDTGSYEQYF | TGCAGTGCTAGAGAGGACACTGGGAGCTACGAGCAGTACTTC
many | TRBD2 | TRBJ2-1 | TRBV29-1 | CSVSGGADNEQFF | TGCAGCGTCAGCGGGGGGGCCGACAATGAGCAGTTCTTC
many | . | TRBJ1-2 | TRBV5-1 | CASSLYQGEGYTF | TGCGCCAGCAGCTTGTATCAGGGAGAAGGCTACACCTTC
. | . | TRBJ2-1 | TRBV29-1 | CSGGNNEQFF | TGCAGCGGTGGTAACAATGAGCAGTTCTTC
many | . | TRBJ2-3 | TRBV24-1 | CATSDFTEGADTQYF | TGTGCCACCAGTGATTTTACGGAGGGGGCAGATACGCAGTATTTT
many | TRBD1 | TRBJ1-1 | TRBV6-2/TRBV6-3 | CASRKRTGGSRTEAFF | TGTGCCAGCAGAAAACGGACAGGGGGCTCGAGGACTGAAGCTTTCTTT
many | TRBD1 | TRBJ1-2 | TRBV24-1 | CATSESTGGIDGYTF | TGTGCCACCAGTGAGTCCACAGGGGGCATCGATGGCTACACCTTC
many | . | TRBJ1-5 | TRBV6-1 | CASRGGRNQPQHF | TGTGCCAGCAGAGGAGGGCGAAATCAGCCCCAGCATTTT